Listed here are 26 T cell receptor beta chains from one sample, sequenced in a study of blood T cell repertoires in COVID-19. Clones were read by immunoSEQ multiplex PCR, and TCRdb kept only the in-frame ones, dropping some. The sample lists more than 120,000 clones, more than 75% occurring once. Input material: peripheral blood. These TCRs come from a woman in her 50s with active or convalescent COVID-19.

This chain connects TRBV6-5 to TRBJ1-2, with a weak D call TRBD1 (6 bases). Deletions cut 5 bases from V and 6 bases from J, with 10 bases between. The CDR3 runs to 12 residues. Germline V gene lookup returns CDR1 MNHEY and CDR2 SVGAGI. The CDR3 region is CASSRGAHGYTF. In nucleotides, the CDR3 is TGTGCCAGCAGTCGGGGGGCGCATGGCTACACCTTC.

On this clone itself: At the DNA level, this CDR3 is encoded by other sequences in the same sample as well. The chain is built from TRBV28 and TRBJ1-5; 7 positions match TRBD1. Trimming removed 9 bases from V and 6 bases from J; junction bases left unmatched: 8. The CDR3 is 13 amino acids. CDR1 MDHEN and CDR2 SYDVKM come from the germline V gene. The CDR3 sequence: CASREGAGQPQHF. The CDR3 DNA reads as TGTGCCAGTAGAGAGGGGGCGGGTCAGCCCCAGCATTTT. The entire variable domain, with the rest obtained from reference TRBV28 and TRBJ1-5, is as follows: DVKVTQSSRYLVKRTGEKVFLECVQDMDHENMFWYRQDPGLGLRLIYFSYDVKMKEKGDIPEGYSVSREKKERFSLILESASTNQTSMYLCASREGAGQPQHFGDGTRLSIL.

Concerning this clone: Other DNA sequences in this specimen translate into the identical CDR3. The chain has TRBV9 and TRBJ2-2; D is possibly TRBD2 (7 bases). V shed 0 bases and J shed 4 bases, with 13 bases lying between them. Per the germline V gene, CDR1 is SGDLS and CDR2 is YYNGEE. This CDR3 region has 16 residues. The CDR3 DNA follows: TGTGCCAGCAGCGTAGGCCACGCGGGGGCCACCGGGGAGCTGTTTTTT. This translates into CASSVGHAGATGELFF.

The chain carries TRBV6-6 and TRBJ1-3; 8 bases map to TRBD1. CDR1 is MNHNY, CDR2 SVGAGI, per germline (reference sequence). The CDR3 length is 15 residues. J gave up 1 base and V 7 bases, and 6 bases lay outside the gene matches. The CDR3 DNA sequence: TGTGCCAGCATTGGCCAGGGGGCTTCTGGAAACACCATATATTTT. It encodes CASIGQGASGNTIYF.

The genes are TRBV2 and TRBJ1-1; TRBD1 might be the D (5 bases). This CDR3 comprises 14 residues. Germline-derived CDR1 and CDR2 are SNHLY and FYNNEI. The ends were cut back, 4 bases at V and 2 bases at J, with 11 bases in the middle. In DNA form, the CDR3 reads TGTGCCAGCAGTGTTCAGGGTAGAAACACTGAAGCTTTCTTT. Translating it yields CASSVQGRNTEAFF.

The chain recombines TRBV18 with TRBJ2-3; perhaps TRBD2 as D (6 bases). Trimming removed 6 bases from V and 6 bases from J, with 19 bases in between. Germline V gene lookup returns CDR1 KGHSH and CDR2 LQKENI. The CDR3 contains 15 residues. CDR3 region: CASSTPGLAGDTQYF. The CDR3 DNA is TGTGCCAGCTCCACACCGGGACTTGCCGGGGATACGCAGTATTTT.

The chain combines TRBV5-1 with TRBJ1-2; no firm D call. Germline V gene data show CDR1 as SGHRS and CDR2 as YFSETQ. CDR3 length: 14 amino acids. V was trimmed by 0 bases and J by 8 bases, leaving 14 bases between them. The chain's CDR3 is CASSLDGEPRGYTF. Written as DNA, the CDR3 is TGCGCCAGCAGCTTGGATGGAGAGCCGAGGGGCTACACCTTC. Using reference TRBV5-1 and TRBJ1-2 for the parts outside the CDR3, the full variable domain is KAGVTQTPRYLIKTRGQQVTLSCSPISGHRSVSWYQQTPGQGLQFLFEYFSETQRNKGNFPGRFSGRQFSNSRSEMNVSTLELGDSALYLCASSLDGEPRGYTFGSGTRLTVV.

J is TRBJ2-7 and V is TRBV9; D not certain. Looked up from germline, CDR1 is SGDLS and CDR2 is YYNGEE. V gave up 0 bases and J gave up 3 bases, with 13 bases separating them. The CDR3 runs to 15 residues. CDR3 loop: CASSVGTTSDYEQYF. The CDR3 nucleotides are TGTGCCAGCAGCGTAGGTACTACCAGTGACTACGAGCAGTACTTC. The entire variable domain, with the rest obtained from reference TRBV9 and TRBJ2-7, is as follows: DSGVTQTPKHLITATGQRVTLRCSPRSGDLSVYWYQQSLDQGLQFLIQYYNGEERAKGNILERFSAQQFPDLHSELNLSSLELGDSALYFCASSVGTTSDYEQYFGPGTRLTVT.

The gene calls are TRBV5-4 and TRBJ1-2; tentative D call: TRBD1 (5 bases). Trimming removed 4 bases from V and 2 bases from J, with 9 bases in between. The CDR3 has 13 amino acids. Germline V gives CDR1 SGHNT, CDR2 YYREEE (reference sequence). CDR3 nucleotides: TGTGCCAGCAGCACGACAGTAAACTATGGCTACACCTTC. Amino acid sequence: CASSTTVNYGYTF.

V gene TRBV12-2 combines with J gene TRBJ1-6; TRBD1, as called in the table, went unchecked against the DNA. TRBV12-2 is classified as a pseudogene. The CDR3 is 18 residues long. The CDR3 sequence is CASRLGDRGRDIHSPLHF. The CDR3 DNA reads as TGTGCAAGTCGCTTAGGAGACAGGGGGCGAGACATTCATTCACCCCTCCACTTT.

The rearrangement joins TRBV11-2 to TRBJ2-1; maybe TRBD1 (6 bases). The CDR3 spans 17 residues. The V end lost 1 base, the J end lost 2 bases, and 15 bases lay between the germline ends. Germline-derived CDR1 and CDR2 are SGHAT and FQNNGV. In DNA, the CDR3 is TGTGCCAGCAGCTTAGTGGGCCAGGGGAACACCTACAATGAGCAGTTCTTC. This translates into CASSLVGQGNTYNEQFF.

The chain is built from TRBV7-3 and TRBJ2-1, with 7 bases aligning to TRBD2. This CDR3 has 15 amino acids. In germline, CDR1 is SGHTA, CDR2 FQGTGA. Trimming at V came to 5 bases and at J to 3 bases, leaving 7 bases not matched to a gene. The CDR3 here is CASSASGDFYNEQFF. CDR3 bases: TGTGCCAGCAGCGCAAGCGGGGATTTCTACAATGAGCAGTTCTTC.

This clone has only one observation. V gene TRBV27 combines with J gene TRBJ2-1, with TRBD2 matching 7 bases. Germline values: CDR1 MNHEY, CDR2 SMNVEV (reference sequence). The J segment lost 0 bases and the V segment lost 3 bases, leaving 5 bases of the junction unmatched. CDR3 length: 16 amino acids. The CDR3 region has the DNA TGTGCCAGCAGTTTTGATAGCGGGCGCTCCTACAATGAGCAGTTCTTC. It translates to CASSFDSGRSYNEQFF.

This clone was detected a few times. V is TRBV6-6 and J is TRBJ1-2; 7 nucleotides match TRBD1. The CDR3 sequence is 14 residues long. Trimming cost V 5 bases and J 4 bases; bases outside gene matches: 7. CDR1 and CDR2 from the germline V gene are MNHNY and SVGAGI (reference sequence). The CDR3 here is CASSLLTGPYGYTF. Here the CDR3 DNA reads TGTGCCAGCAGTCTACTGACAGGGCCCTATGGCTACACCTTC.

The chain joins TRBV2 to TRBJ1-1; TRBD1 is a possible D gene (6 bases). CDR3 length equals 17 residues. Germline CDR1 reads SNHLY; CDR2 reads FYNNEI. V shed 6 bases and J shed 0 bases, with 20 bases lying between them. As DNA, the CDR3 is TGTGCCAGCAGCCACCAACTGGGGGCCCACATGAACACTGAAGCTTTCTTT. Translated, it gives CASSHQLGAHMNTEAFF.

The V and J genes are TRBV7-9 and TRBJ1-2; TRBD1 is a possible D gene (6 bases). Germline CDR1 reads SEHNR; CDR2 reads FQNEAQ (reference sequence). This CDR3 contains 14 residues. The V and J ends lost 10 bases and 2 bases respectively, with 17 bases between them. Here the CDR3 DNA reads TGTGCCATCCAGGGGCAGGGCTACAACTATGGCTACACCTTC. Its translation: CAIQGQGYNYGYTF.

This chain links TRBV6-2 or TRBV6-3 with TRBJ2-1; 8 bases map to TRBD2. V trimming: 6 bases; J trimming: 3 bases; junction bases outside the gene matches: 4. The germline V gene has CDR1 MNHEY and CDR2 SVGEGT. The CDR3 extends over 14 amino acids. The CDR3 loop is CASSGGAGYNEQFF. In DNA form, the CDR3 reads TGTGCCAGCAGCGGGGGGGCAGGCTACAATGAGCAGTTCTTC.

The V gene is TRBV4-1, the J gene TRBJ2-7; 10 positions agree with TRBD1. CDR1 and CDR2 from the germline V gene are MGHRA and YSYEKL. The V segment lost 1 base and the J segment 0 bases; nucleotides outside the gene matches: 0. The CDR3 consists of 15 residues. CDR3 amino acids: CASSQGDRGSYEQYF. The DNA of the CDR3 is TGCGCCAGCAGCCAAGGGGACAGGGGCTCCTACGAGCAGTACTTC.

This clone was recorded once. The CDR3: CSARGQGDYGPLHF. The CDR3 coding sequence is TGCAGCGCTCGGGGACAAGGGGACTACGGGCCCCTCCACTTT. This sequence joins TRBV29-1 and TRBJ1-6; tentatively, D is TRBD1 (6 bases). Germline V gene sequence: CDR1 SQVTM, CDR2 ANQGSEA. The CDR3 sequence is 14 residues long. The ends were cut back, 7 bases at V and 13 bases at J, with 23 bases in the middle.

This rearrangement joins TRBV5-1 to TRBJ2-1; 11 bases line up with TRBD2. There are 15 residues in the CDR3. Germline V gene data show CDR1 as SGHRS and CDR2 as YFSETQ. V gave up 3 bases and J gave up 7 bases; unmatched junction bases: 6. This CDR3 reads CASSSGLAVLNEQFF. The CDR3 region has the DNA TGCGCCAGCAGCTCGGGACTAGCGGTCTTGAATGAGCAGTTCTTC.

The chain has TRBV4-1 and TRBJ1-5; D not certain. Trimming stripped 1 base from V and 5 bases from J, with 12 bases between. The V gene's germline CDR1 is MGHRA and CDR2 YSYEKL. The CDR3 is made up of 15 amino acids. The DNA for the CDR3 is TGCGCCAGCAGCCAAGTTGAGGGTAGGGATCAGCCCCAGCATTTT. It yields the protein CASSQVEGRDQPQHF.

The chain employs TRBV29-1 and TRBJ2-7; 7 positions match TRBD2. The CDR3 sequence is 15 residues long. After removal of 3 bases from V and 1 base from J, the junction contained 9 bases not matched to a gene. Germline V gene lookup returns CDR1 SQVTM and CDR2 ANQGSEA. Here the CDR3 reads CSVDGGGSGSYEQYF. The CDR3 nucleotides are TGCAGCGTTGATGGGGGGGGGTCAGGTTCCTACGAGCAGTACTTC.

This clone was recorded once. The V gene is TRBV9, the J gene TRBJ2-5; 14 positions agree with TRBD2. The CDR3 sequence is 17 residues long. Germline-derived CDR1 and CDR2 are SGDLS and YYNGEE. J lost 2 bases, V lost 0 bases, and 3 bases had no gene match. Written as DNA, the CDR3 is TGTGCCAGCAGCGTAGGGACTAGCGGGGGGATTCAAGAGACCCAGTACTTC. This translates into CASSVGTSGGIQETQYF.

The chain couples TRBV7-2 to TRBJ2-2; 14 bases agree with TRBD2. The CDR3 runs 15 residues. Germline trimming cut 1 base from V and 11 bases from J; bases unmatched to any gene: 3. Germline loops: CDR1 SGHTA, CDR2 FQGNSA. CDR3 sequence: CASSLEGLAGAELFF. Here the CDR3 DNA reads TGTGCCAGCAGCTTAGAGGGACTAGCGGGGGCAGAGCTGTTTTTT.

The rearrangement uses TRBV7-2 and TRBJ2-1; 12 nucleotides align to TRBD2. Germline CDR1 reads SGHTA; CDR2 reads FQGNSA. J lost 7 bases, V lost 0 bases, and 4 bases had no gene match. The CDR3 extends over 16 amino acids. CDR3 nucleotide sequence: TGTGCCAGCAGCTTAGCGCCTAGCGGGAGGGGGAATGAGCAGTTCTTC. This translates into CASSLAPSGRGNEQFF.

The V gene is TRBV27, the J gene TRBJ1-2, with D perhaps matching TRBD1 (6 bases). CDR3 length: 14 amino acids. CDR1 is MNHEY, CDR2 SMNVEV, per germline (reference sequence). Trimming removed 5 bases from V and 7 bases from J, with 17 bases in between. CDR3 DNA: TGTGCCAGCAGTCCTTTACAGGGTAGGGCTGGCTACACCTTC. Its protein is CASSPLQGRAGYTF.